This T cell receptor (beta chain) was recorded in a study of T cell changes during pregnancy in multiple sclerosis. After removal of 4 bases from V and 2 bases from J, the junction contained 5 bases not matched to a gene. Germline V gives CDR1 MGHRA, CDR2 YSYEKL. The CDR3 spans 15 residues. The method was immunoSEQ multiplex PCR; TCRdb's version includes in-frame clones alone and lacks a portion of them. The sample lists over 50,000 clones, 93% occurring once. The sequencing used peripheral blood, collected in the second trimester of pregnancy. The V gene is TRBV4-1, the J gene TRBJ1-2, with TRBD1 identical over 9 bases. The sequence derives from a female donor with multiple sclerosis, enrolled in a pregnancy study. The CDR3 region has the DNA TGCGCCAGCAGCCGAGGGACAGGGCAAAACTATGGCTACACCTTC. It specifies CASSRGTGQNYGYTF.